Below, 26 T cell receptor beta chains from the same sample are listed, as sequenced in a study of OX40 agonist ivuxolimab in advanced cancers. Measured with immunoSEQ multiplex PCR; TCRdb has only the in-frame clones, and not every one. The data contain around 44,000 clones, approximately 86% of them seen just once; the ten biggest clones take up 10% to 15%. The specimen comprised CD4+ or CD8+ T cells sorted from blood, sampled in a trial of the OX40 agonist ivuxolimab. The receptors were gathered from an adult with an advanced solid tumor such as melanoma, head and neck, liver or kidney cancer.

With respect to this clone: An end of the junction does not agree with germline; a read error may underlie this. V and J are TRBV11-2 and TRBJ1-1, with D possibly TRBD1 on 6 matching bases. CDR3 size: 13 residues. Germline CDR1 and CDR2: SGHAT and FQNNGV. The CDR3: CASSLVGSEPGAF. CDR3 coding DNA: TGTGCCAGCAGCTTAGTAGGGTCCGAGCCGGGGGCCTTT.

The rearrangement uses TRBV5-1 and TRBJ1-2; D is unclear. Germline V gene data show CDR1 as SGHRS and CDR2 as YFSETQ. This CDR3 region has 16 residues. The V end lost 0 bases, the J end lost 0 bases, and 12 bases lay between the germline ends. Here the CDR3 reads CASSLAVPEANYGYTF. In nucleotides, the CDR3 is TGCGCCAGCAGCTTGGCGGTACCCGAAGCTAACTATGGCTACACCTTC.

This rearrangement joins TRBV28 to TRBJ2-7, with 9 nucleotides matching TRBD1. The CDR3 runs to 15 residues. Germline V gives CDR1 MDHEN, CDR2 SYDVKM. With 7 bases clipped from V and 6 bases from J, the junction kept 13 bases outside the gene matches. The CDR3: CASKTAGTGNREQYF. CDR3 sequence (DNA): TGTGCCAGCAAGACCGCCGGGACAGGGAATCGCGAGCAGTACTTC.

V gene TRBV9 combines with J gene TRBJ2-1; D not resolved. The germline gives CDR1 SGDLS, CDR2 YYNGEE. This CDR3 spans 16 amino acids. V was trimmed by 4 bases and J by 0 bases, leaving 14 bases between them. The CDR3 reads CASSPFGGSSYNEQFF. In DNA, the CDR3 is TGTGCCAGCAGCCCCTTTGGCGGTAGCTCCTACAATGAGCAGTTCTTC.

This sequence joins TRBV7-6 and TRBJ2-1; the match to TRBD1 covers 10 bases. In germline, CDR1 is SGHVS, CDR2 FNYEAQ. CDR3 size: 17 residues. V was clipped by 4 bases and J by 4 bases; unmatched bases: 10. The CDR3 reads CASSSTAGTGDYNEQFF. CDR3 in DNA: TGTGCCAGCAGCTCTACCGCCGGGACAGGGGATTACAATGAGCAGTTCTTC. The full variable domain, its missing parts supplied by reference TRBV7-6 and TRBJ2-1, is GAGVSQSPRYKVTKRGQDVALRCDPISGHVSLYWYRQALGQGPEFLTYFNYEAQQDKSGLPNDRFSAERPEGSISTLTIQRTEQRDSAMYRCASSSTAGTGDYNEQFFGPGTRLTVL.

The table lists this clone with a few counts. The V gene is TRBV10-3, the J gene TRBJ2-7; D is possibly TRBD2 (5 bases). V lost 11 bases and J 2 bases, leaving 19 bases between the germline ends. CDR3 length equals 14 residues. Germline assignment: CDR1 ENHRY and CDR2 SYGVKD. CDR3 in amino acids: CAAASGEGAYEQYF. The CDR3 DNA reads TGTGCCGCTGCTTCCGGAGAGGGCGCCTACGAGCAGTACTTC.

The chain carries TRBV28 and TRBJ2-3, with TRBD2 identical over 7 bases. CDR1 and CDR2 from the germline V gene are MDHEN and SYDVKM. There are 14 residues in the CDR3. With 5 bases clipped from V and 2 bases from J, the junction kept 4 bases outside the gene matches. The CDR3 protein is CASSKAGLTDTQYF. The CDR3 DNA reads TGTGCCAGCAGTAAAGCGGGGCTCACAGATACGCAGTATTTT.

The J gene is TRBJ2-3, the V gene TRBV27, with a possible D match to TRBD1 (5 bases). Germline CDR1 MNHEY, CDR2 SMNVEV (reference sequence). V lost 8 bases, J lost 1 base, and 16 bases lay in between. CDR3 length equals 15 residues. DNA for the CDR3: TGTGCCAGCGCCGCATGGGGCATTGGCACAGATACGCAGTATTTT. Residues: CASAAWGIGTDTQYF.

This sequence joins TRBV7-3 and TRBJ1-5, with TRBD1 as a possible D gene (5 bases). Trimming removed 0 bases at V and 6 bases at J, with 15 bases between. Germline values: CDR1 SGHTA, CDR2 FQGTGA. The CDR3 runs to 16 residues. CDR3 sequence: CASSLTIGARVQPQHF. In DNA, the CDR3 is TGTGCCAGCAGCTTAACGATAGGGGCGCGGGTTCAGCCCCAGCATTTT.

The chain links TRBV4-2 to TRBJ2-7; a weak D match, TRBD1 (5 bases). CDR1 is LGHNA, CDR2 YNFKEQ, per germline. The germline V and J ends were trimmed by 0 bases and 2 bases, with 11 bases remaining between them. The CDR3 loop spans 15 amino acids. The CDR3 DNA sequence: TGTGCCAGCAGCCAAGACGTAGGGGCCGCCTACGAGCAGTACTTC. Amino acid sequence: CASSQDVGAAYEQYF.

V usage is TRBV6-6 and J usage is TRBJ2-3, with 7 bases identical to TRBD1. The junction had 7 bases not matched to a gene; V was cut back by 5 bases and J by 2 bases. Germline CDR1 is MNHNY and CDR2 is SVGAGI (reference sequence). The CDR3 has 15 residues. The CDR3 region is CASSAYRGDTDTQYF. Here the CDR3 DNA reads TGTGCCAGCAGTGCCTACAGGGGCGACACAGATACGCAGTATTTT.

The chain carries TRBV7-6 and TRBJ1-1; weak D call: TRBD1 (5 bases). With 2 bases removed from V and 8 bases from J, the gap between germline ends came to 18 bases. The CDR3 sequence is 15 residues long. In germline, CDR1 is SGHVS, CDR2 FNYEAQ. The CDR3 protein is CASSLRGTEGAEAFF. CDR3 coding DNA: TGTGCCAGCAGCTTAAGAGGGACTGAAGGGGCCGAAGCTTTCTTT.

Notes on this clone: This likely comes from a read error, as the CDR3 has no conserved phenylalanine or tryptophan at its end. This chain links TRBV30 with TRBJ1-6; D gene ambiguous. V lost 4 bases and J lost 9, with 16 bases in between. This CDR3 region has 14 residues. CDR1 GTSNPN and CDR2 SVGIG come from the germline V gene (reference sequence). Written as DNA, the CDR3 is TGTGCCTGGACCACGGGCCAGTTGGTTTCACCCCTCCACCTT. Protein: CAWTTGQLVSPLHL.

The chain joins TRBV27 to TRBJ2-7; D may correspond to TRBD1 or TRBD2 (5 bases each). CDR3 length: 14 residues. V shed 3 bases and J shed 1 base, with 10 bases lying between them. In germline, CDR1 is MNHEY, CDR2 SMNVEV (reference sequence). CDR3 nucleotide sequence: TGTGCCAGCAGTTTCCGGGACCCATCCTACGAGCAGTACTTC. This translates into CASSFRDPSYEQYF.

The CDR3 bases are TGTGCCAGCAGCAACCCGACCAGGGGGGCGAATGAGCAGTTCTTC. Amino acids: CASSNPTRGANEQFF. The V call is TRBV7-9, the J call TRBJ2-1; tentative D call: TRBD1 (7 bases). CDR3 length: 15 amino acids. Germline V lookup: CDR1 SEHNR, CDR2 FQNEAQ (reference sequence). V was pared by 5 bases and J by 7 bases, with 18 bases between.

The rearrangement links TRBV10-3 to TRBJ1-5; D may be TRBD1 (6 bases). The germline V gene has CDR1 ENHRY and CDR2 SYGVKD. The CDR3 is 14 amino acids. With 2 bases removed from V and 7 bases from J, the gap between germline ends came to 12 bases. CDR3 region: CAISEVQGGQPQHF. As DNA, the CDR3 is TGTGCCATCAGTGAGGTACAGGGCGGCCAGCCCCAGCATTTT.

This clone is a singleton in its sample. The gene calls are TRBV5-1 and TRBJ2-7; possibly TRBD2 for D (6 bases). Germline assignment: CDR1 SGHRS and CDR2 YFSETQ. Trimming shortened V by 7 bases and J by 2 bases, and 19 bases separated the two germline ends. The CDR3 runs to 15 residues. CDR3 DNA sequence: TGCGCCAGCCGACCCCGGTTGGGGGGACCCTACGAGCAGTACTTC. This gives the protein CASRPRLGGPYEQYF.

The chain combines TRBV5-6 with TRBJ2-7, with D possibly matching TRBD1 (6 bases). This CDR3 spans 17 amino acids. CDR1 and CDR2 from the germline V gene are SGHDT and YYEEEE. V lost 4 bases to trimming and J lost 5 bases, with 25 bases between them. In nucleotides, the CDR3 is TGTGCCAGCAGCCTAGGAGCGAGCTCAGGGGCGGACGACGAGCAGTACTTC. Translated: CASSLGASSGADDEQYF.

The CDR3 loop is CASSFGDSPYGYTF. DNA for the CDR3: TGTGCCAGCAGCTTTGGGGACAGCCCCTATGGCTACACCTTC. The rearrangement joins TRBV7-9 to TRBJ1-2, with 7 bases fitting TRBD1. The CDR3 spans 14 residues. V gave up 3 bases and J gave up 4 bases; unmatched junction bases: 5. Germline CDR1 and CDR2: SEHNR and FQNEAQ (reference sequence).

In this sample, this clone turned up once. V gene TRBV13 combines with J gene TRBJ1-1; tentative D call: TRBD1 (5 bases). Germline V gives CDR1 PRHDT, CDR2 FYEKMQ (reference sequence). Trimming took off 2 bases at V and 2 bases at J, with 9 bases between the two ends. There are 14 residues in the CDR3. The CDR3 nucleotides read TGTGCCAGCAGCTTACCCGGGGGTAACACTGAAGCTTTCTTT. Translation gives CASSLPGGNTEAFF.

V is TRBV4-1 and J is TRBJ2-1; D gene ambiguous. This CDR3 region has 13 residues. CDR1 is MGHRA, CDR2 YSYEKL, per germline. V gave up 1 base and J gave up 9 bases, with 10 bases separating them. The CDR3 here is CASSQGKDAEQFF. CDR3 sequence (DNA): TGCGCCAGCAGCCAAGGGAAGGACGCTGAGCAGTTCTTC.

This clone was detected only a few times. The J gene is TRBJ2-7, the V gene TRBV10-3; D might be TRBD1 or TRBD2, each matching 5 bases. Germline V gene sequence: CDR1 ENHRY, CDR2 SYGVKD. CDR3 length: 13 amino acids. With 4 bases removed from V and 2 bases from J, the gap between germline ends came to 9 bases. CDR3 loop: CAISGDEAYEQYF. CDR3 coding DNA: TGTGCCATCAGTGGGGACGAGGCCTACGAGCAGTACTTC.

A few counts support this clone. This chain links TRBV18 with TRBJ2-3; the D is unclear. This CDR3 comprises 17 residues. Germline CDR1 is KGHSH and CDR2 is LQKENI. V shed 3 bases and J shed 1 base, with 17 bases lying between them. CDR3 sequence: CASSPIGARKGTDTQYF. In DNA, the CDR3 is TGTGCCAGCTCACCCATTGGCGCTCGAAAAGGCACAGATACGCAGTATTTT. Based on the CDR3 plus reference TRBV18 and TRBJ2-3, the full variable domain is NAGVMQNPRHLVRRRGQEARLRCSPMKGHSHVYWYRQLPEEGLKFMVYLQKENIIDESGMPKERFSAEFPKEGPSILRIQQVVRGDSAAYFCASSPIGARKGTDTQYFGPGTRLTVL.

The chain links TRBV5-6 to TRBJ2-7; D is unclear. The CDR3 extends over 16 amino acids. Trimming stripped 1 base from V and 7 bases from J, with 21 bases between. CDR1 and CDR2 from the germline V gene are SGHDT and YYEEEE. CDR3 amino acids: CASSLSLLYSGSEQYF. CDR3 sequence (DNA): TGTGCCAGCAGCTTGTCCCTGCTCTATTCGGGCTCGGAGCAGTACTTC. Using reference TRBV5-6 and TRBJ2-7 for the parts outside the CDR3, the full variable domain is DAGVTQSPTHLIKTRGQQVTLRCSPKSGHDTVSWYQQALGQGPQFIFQYYEEEERQRGNFPDRFSGHQFPNYSSELNVNALLLGDSALYLCASSLSLLYSGSEQYFGPGTRLTVT.

The V and J genes are TRBV2 and TRBJ1-2; no firm D call. CDR1 is SNHLY, CDR2 FYNNEI, per germline. There are 16 residues in the CDR3. The ends were cut back, 6 bases at V and 4 bases at J, with 21 bases in the middle. CDR3 protein: CASRTGPLGSVYGYTF. In DNA, the CDR3 is TGTGCCAGCAGGACCGGGCCCCTGGGATCGGTCTATGGCTACACCTTC.

The chain has TRBV9 and TRBJ2-5; D gene ambiguous. Trimming left V 0 bases short and J 1 base short, with 4 bases between. Germline V CDR1 and CDR2: SGDLS, YYNGEE. The CDR3 loop spans 13 amino acids. The CDR3 DNA follows: TGTGCCAGCAGCGTAGACCGCCAAGAGACCCAGTACTTC. Translated, it gives CASSVDRQETQYF.